A selection of T cell receptor delta chains follows, all from one sample in a study of gamma-delta T cells after stem cell transplantation. TCRdb fed the RT-PCR reads into CATT to redo clone calling. The data show around 6,500 delta-chain clones, about 23% seen once. The sequenced sample was gamma-delta T cells. The source of these receptors is a human donor. It is not recorded whose cells these are; they may come from a transplant donor. CDR3s include the opening cysteine and the closing phenylalanine or tryptophan. Each record gives: clone size, V gene, D gene, J gene, CDR3 DNA, CDR3 protein. A D gene is named only where the DNA matches it firmly. The size of a clone is reported for some rows only, either as once, few or many, or as a class for expanded clones.

NA	TRDV2	NA	TRDJ1	TGTGCCTGTGACACGGTTGGGCCCCTTCGGTACACCGATAAACTCATCTTT	CACDTVGPLRYTDKLIF
few	TRDV2	TRDD3	TRDJ1	TGTGCCTGTGAACCCCTACTGGGGGAGTCCGATAAACTCATCTTT	CACEPLLGESDKLIF
NA	TRDV2	TRDD3	TRDJ1	TGTGCCTGCGAAGGGCTGGGGGATACTTTAACCACCGATAAACTCATCTTT	CACEGLGDTLTTDKLIF
medium-sized	TRDV2	TRDD3	TRDJ1	TGTGCCTGTGACGAACTGGGGGAAGCCAACACCGATAAACTCATCTTT	CACDELGEANTDKLIF
few	TRDV2	TRDD3	TRDJ1	TGTGCCTGTGACGAACTGGGGGATACAGAAGAGTACACCGATAAACTCATCTTT	CACDELGDTEEYTDKLIF
NA	TRDV2	TRDD3	TRDJ1	TGTGCCTGTGACCTAGTACTGGGGGATAAGGCCGATAAACTCATCTTT	CACDLVLGDKADKLIF
NA	TRDV1	NA	TRDJ1	TGTGCTCTTGGGGACCCTCCCGGGCTACGGCGACTACTGAGGACCCCCACCGATAAACTCATCTTT	CALGDPPGLRRLLRTPTDKLIF
NA	TRDV2	TRDD3	TRDJ1	TGTGCCTGTGACTTCCTAGTTCTGGGGGATACTTCCGATAAACTCATCTTT	CACDFLVLGDTSDKLIF
NA	TRDV2	TRDD3	TRDJ1	TGTGCCTGTGACACCTTACTGGGGGATACACTGTACACCGATAAACTCATCTTT	CACDTLLGDTLYTDKLIF
NA	TRDV2	TRDD3	TRDJ1	TGTGCCTGTGACCCCCTCCAGGCAGGGGGGGTACTGGGGGATACGCAGACGGAACTCATCTTT	CACDPLQAGGVLGDTQTELIF
few	TRDV2	NA	TRDJ1	TGTGCCTGTGACACCTGGGGGTCTACCCCCGATAAACTCATCTTT	CACDTWGSTPDKLIF
medium-sized	TRDV2	TRDD3	TRDJ1	TGTGCCTGTGACACCGAGGGCTGGGGGATACGCGGTCCCCGATCGACCTACACCGATAAACTCATCTTT	CACDTEGWGIRGPRSTYTDKLIF
medium-sized	TRDV2	NA	TRDJ3	TGTGCCTGTGACCCGCCAGATTCCTGGGACACCCGACAGATGTTTTTC	CACDPPDSWDTRQMFF
NA	TRDV2	TRDD3	TRDJ1	TGTGCCTGTGACACCGTGCGGACTGGGGGCCCTACGCGGGGAGTATTCGACACCGATAAACCCATCTTT	CACDTVRTGGPTRGVFDTDKPIF
medium-sized	TRDV1	NA	TRDJ1	TGTGCTCTTGGGGAACTACTGGGAAGATTGCGGAAACTCATCTTT	CALGELLGRLRKLIF
medium-sized	TRDV2	NA	TRDJ1	TGTGCCTGTGACACTGGCACGTCCGATAAACTCATCTTT	CACDTGTSDKLIF
large	TRDV1	TRDD3	TRDJ1	TGTGCTCTTGGAGAGTTACTGGGGGGAGTTACCGATAAACTCATCTTT	CALGELLGGVTDKLIF
few	TRDV2	TRDD3	TRDJ1	TGTGCCTGTGACAACTGGGGGTTTAAAACAGGGTCCCCGAAACTCATCTTT	CACDNWGFKTGSPKLIF
medium-sized	TRDV2	NA	TRDJ3	TGTGCCTGTGACACGGTCGGCTATCGCTCCTGGGACACCCGACAGATGTTTTTC	CACDTVGYRSWDTRQMFF
NA	TRDV2	NA	TRDJ1	TGTGCCTGTGACGTTTGGGGACTAACCGATAAACTCATCTTT	CACDVWGLTDKLIF
NA	TRDV2	NA	TRDJ1	TGTGCCTGTGACACCCTGGTGGGGAGCACCGATAAACTCATCTTT	CACDTLVGSTDKLIF
NA	TRDV2	NA	TRDJ1	TGTGCCTGTGACATTTTAGGGGATTTCCGGACCTTAGGGGCCGATAAACTCATCTTT	CACDILGDFRTLGADKLIF
few	TRDV2	TRDD3	TRDJ3	TGTGCCTGTGACTCAGTACTGGGGGGCCCCAGCTCCTGGGACACCCGACAGATGTTTTTC	CACDSVLGGPSSWDTRQMFF
few	TRDV2	NA	TRDJ1	TGTGCCTGTGACGCCATTTACGCGCCTGCTCAGTACACCGATAAACTCATCTTT	CACDAIYAPAQYTDKLIF
NA	TRDV2	TRDD3	TRDJ3	TGTGCCTGTGACCCGGTACTGGGGGATACGACACCCTCCTGGGACTCCCGACAGATGTTTTTC	CACDPVLGDTTPSWDSRQMFF
few	TRDV2	TRDD3	TRDJ1	TGTGCCTGTGACACGGTTTCCACTGGGGACATTAAACTCATCTTT	CACDTVSTGDIKLIF
NA	TRDV2	TRDD3	TRDJ1	TGTGCCTGTGACCCCGTACTGGGGGATGGTTACGATAAACTCATCTTT	CACDPVLGDGYDKLIF
medium-sized	TRDV2	TRDD3	TRDJ3	TGTGCCTGTGACCCGATACGTGCTGCACCGGGGGATACGCGGTGGGACCCCTCCTGGGACACCCGACAGATGTTTTTC	CACDPIRAAPGDTRWDPSWDTRQMFF
NA	TRDV2	TRDD3	TRDJ1	TGTGCCTGTGACACCGTCTTTTCATTGGGCCTTATTGGGGGATACGAGGGTCCTAAACTCATCTTT	CACDTVFSLGLIGGYEGPKLIF
NA	TRDV1	NA	TRDJ1	TGTGCTCTTGGGGAACTGAGGCCCGCCCCCCGGCCTCCGGGAACCGATAAACTCATCTTT	CALGELRPAPRPPGTDKLIF
medium-sized	TRDV2	TRDD3	TRDJ1	TGTGCCTGTGACACCCTTTTGATTACTGGGGACCTCACCGATAAACTCATCTTT	CACDTLLITGDLTDKLIF
NA	TRDV2	TRDD3	TRDJ1	TGTGCCTGTGACGAAATTGGGGGACCCGACGATAAACTCATCTTT	CACDEIGGPDDKLIF
medium-sized	TRDV2	TRDD3	TRDJ1	TGTGCCTGTGACTCCATTGTCGCGGGGGATACTTACACCGATAAACTCATCTTT	CACDSIVAGDTYTDKLIF
medium-sized	TRDV2	TRDD3	TRDJ1	TGTGCCTGTGACACCATAAAATCTGTACTGGGGGATACAGCAGATAAACTCATCTTT	CACDTIKSVLGDTADKLIF
NA	TRDV2	TRDD3	TRDJ3	TGTGCCTGTGACACCACCGGTAGTGGGGGATACGCAAAGTGGGACACCCGACGGATGTTTTTC	CACDTTGSGGYAKWDTRRMFF
NA	TRDV1	NA	TRDJ1	TGTGCTCTTGGGGAAGGGGAAAACTGTCCCCTCAGATACGATTATACCGATAAACTCATCTTT	CALGEGENCPLRYDYTDKLIF
NA	TRDV2	NA	TRDJ1	TGTGCCTGTGATCCGCTACTGCTTGGGGGCTCTGACACCGATAAACTCATCTTT	CACDPLLLGGSDTDKLIF
few	TRDV2	TRDD3	TRDJ1	TGTGCCTGTGACACTGTACTGGGGGATACCCAGAATACGTACACCGATAAACTCATCTTT	CACDTVLGDTQNTYTDKLIF
medium-sized	TRDV2	TRDD3	TRDJ1	TGTGCCTGTGACCCCCTTAGTCCTCTGGGGGACACCGATAAACTCATCTTT	CACDPLSPLGDTDKLIF
few	TRDV2	TRDD3	TRDJ3	TGTGCCTGTGAGCCCTGGGGGATCCGGGACACCCGACAGATGTTTTTC	CACEPWGIRDTRQMFF
NA	TRDV2	TRDD3	TRDJ1	TGTGCCTGTGACGTTCTGGGGGATAAGTACACCGATAAACTCATCTTT	CACDVLGDKYTDKLIF
few	TRDV3	TRDD3	TRDJ1	TGTGCCTTTATACTTCTACGTCCTTCTGGGGGATACGCCGATAAACTCATCTTT	CAFILLRPSGGYADKLIF
medium-sized	TRDV2	TRDD3	TRDJ1	TGTGCCTGTGACACGCTGGTGGGGGACCTCACCGATAAACTCATCTTT	CACDTLVGDLTDKLIF
few	TRDV2	TRDD3	TRDJ1	TGTGCCTGTAGCGTACTGGGGGATAAAAGTAACACCGATAAACTCATCTTT	CACSVLGDKSNTDKLIF
NA	TRDV2	TRDD3	TRDJ3	TGTGCCTGTGACACCGGGGGACTGGGGGGCCTCAGCTCCTGGGACACCCGACAGATGTTTTTC	CACDTGGLGGLSSWDTRQMFF
few	TRDV2	NA	TRDJ1	TGTGCCTGTGATGATGCCTCGGGGGGACCCGATAAACTCATCTTT	CACDDASGGPDKLIF
NA	TRDV1	TRDD2	TRDJ1	TGTGCTCTTGGGGAACTCCCCTTCCTCCCGGGGGTTCACACCGATAAACTCATCTTT	CALGELPFLPGVHTDKLIF
NA	TRDV2	TRDD3	TRDJ3	TGTGCCTGTGATCCCGTACTGGGGGAAACCGGAGATGGCTGGGACACCCGACAGATGTTTTTC	CACDPVLGETGDGWDTRQMFF
medium-sized	TRDV2	TRDD3	TRDJ1	TGTGCCTGTGACTTTGTCGGTGGTCGGGGGATAGTAACCGATAAACTCATCTTT	CACDFVGGRGIVTDKLIF
medium-sized	TRDV2	NA	TRDJ1	TGTGCCTGTGACACCCTTGTGTACACCGATAAACTCATCTTT	CACDTLVYTDKLIF
NA	TRDV2	NA	TRDJ3	TGTGCCTGTGACACCTCTGGGACGCGGGGGGCACACCCCTGGGACACCCGACAGATGTTTTTC	CACDTSGTRGAHPWDTRQMFF
NA	TRDV2	TRDD3	TRDJ1	TGTGCCTGTGACACCGGGGGTACTGGGGCCCAGGGGGTTGATAAACTCATCTTT	CACDTGGTGAQGVDKLIF
NA	TRDV2	TRDD3	TRDJ1	TGTGCCTGTGACCGCCTTGGGGGATACGGCGGGGACACCGATAAACTCATCTTT	CACDRLGGYGGDTDKLIF
few	TRDV2	TRDD3	TRDJ1	TGTGCCTGTGACACTATCGCTGGGGGATACTTCACCGATAAACTCATCTTT	CACDTIAGGYFTDKLIF
NA	TRDV2	TRDD3	TRDJ3	TGTGCCTGTGACACCGGGAATCTACTGGGGGATAGAGGGGGTATTGCCTGGGACACCCGACAGATGTTTTTC	CACDTGNLLGDRGGIAWDTRQMFF
NA	TRDV1	NA	TRDJ1	TGTGCTCTTGGGGAAGGTTTGCCTCTCCTACTGGTTTACACCGATAAACTCATCTTT	CALGEGLPLLLVYTDKLIF
few	TRDV2	TRDD3	TRDJ1	TGTGCCTGTGACACCGTGGGGGACCCCGCTCTTAAAAAACTCATCTTT	CACDTVGDPALKKLIF
medium-sized	TRDV2	NA	TRDJ3	TGTGCCTGTGACCCCGTACTGGTGGGGTCCTGGGACACCCGACAGATGTTTTTC	CACDPVLVGSWDTRQMFF
medium-sized	TRDV2	TRDD3	TRDJ1	TGTGCCTGTGACCCGATTGGGGGATACGCGGACACCGATAAACTCATCTTT	CACDPIGGYADTDKLIF